This T cell receptor beta chain emerged from a study of cytomegalovirus exposure and HLA in healthy donors (dated by TCRdb to 2017 to 2019). Some background on the complete study: According to a later analysis, the roughly 120 validation repertoires were produced on the same platform as the roughly 700 repertoires of the first cohort. The study aimed to test whether cataloging public T cell receptors could reveal signatures of past pathogen exposure. To predict cytomegalovirus infection status, the study combined high-throughput TCR immunosequencing, statistical association of individual TCRs with disease status, and machine learning. A separate validation cohort of 90 to 150 different subjects was used in addition to the roughly 700-subject first cohort.

Findings and caveats that apply to the study as a whole: It was suggested by the authors that the approach could potentially be generalized to other disease states and immunological phenotypes. The classifier was reported to diagnose cytomegalovirus status with high specificity and sensitivity in both the original cohort and the validation cohort. A few of the identified cytomegalovirus-associated TCR beta chains were confirmed in vitro to be specific for cytomegalovirus antigens. All 120 or so repertoires were used to score co-occurrence in the validation cohort in a later analysis, because that analysis had no HLA typing for the cohort. While some public TCRs were present in many individuals, most TCR sequences turned up only very rarely across donors. Subsequent analysis determined that TCRs grouped into clusters in the first cohort also showed a tendency toward co-occurrence across the 120 validation repertoires, and approximately 94% of cluster scores exceeded 0. In the study, some 160 TCR beta chains were listed as associated with cytomegalovirus.

The CDR3 spans 14 residues, from the cysteine through the phenylalanine. Just the 42-base CDR3 DNA is kept, in frame starting at base 1. Via the germline V gene (reference sequence), CDR1 is LNHDA and CDR2 SQIVND. A distance of 9 bases separates the germline ends of V and J, which lose 3 bases and 0 bases respectively. Library construction relied on the immunoSEQ multiplex PCR assay. As for the original processing: A statistical classification framework was built to diagnose cytomegalovirus status from the catalog of TCR beta chain sequences. Here the immuneACCESS table is served through TCRdb, limited to in-frame sequences with V and J called. Missing clones are a known gap in these copies; in checked studies unresolved V genes cover under half, and the rest lacks a known reason. From that table come the V and J calls and clone size; the DNA was used to work out D and trimming. This sample has about 120,000 clones in its table, and about 90% of those were observed once. The ten largest make up about 1.9% of the sample.

Note on this clone: Its antigen is not yet known. Base quality data are lacking; no much larger clone is found one base away.

Donors formed part of the validation cohort, which comprised approximately 130 subjects and was distinct from the first cohort of under 800 subjects. Sequencing input: PBMCs. This chain joins TRBV19 to TRBJ2-7; TRBD2 is a possible D gene, resting on 6 matching bases. This receptor was obtained from a woman between 18 and 29 years old in good health and CMV-seronegative. The base sequence is TGTGCCAGTAGTATTCTAGCGAGCTCCTACGAGCAGTACTTC. Its translation reads: CASSILASSYEQYF.